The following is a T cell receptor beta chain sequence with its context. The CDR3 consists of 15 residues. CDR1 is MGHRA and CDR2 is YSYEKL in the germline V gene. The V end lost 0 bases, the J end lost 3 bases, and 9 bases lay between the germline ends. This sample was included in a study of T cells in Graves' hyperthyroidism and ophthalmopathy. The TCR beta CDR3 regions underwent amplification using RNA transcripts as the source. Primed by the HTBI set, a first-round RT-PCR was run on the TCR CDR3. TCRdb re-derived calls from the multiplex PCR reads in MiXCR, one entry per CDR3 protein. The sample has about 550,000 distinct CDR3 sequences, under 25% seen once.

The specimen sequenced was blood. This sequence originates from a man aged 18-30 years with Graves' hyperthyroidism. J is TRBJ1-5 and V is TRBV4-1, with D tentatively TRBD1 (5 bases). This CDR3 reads CASSQDQGDNQPQHF. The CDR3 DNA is TGCGCCAGCAGCCAAGATCAGGGTGACAATCAGCCCCAGCATTTT.